The following is a T cell receptor beta chain sequence with its context. Its antigen is not identified. The PCR ran on 60 Vbeta and 13 Jbeta primers. In the original analysis: Approximately 79 million unique TCR beta chains, about 11 million of them shared, were counted by a later analysis. Here immunoSEQ multiplex PCR was the method, and the copy in TCRdb shows in-frame clones only, minus some. The V and J calls and clone size come from that table; D and trimming were worked out from the DNA. The table lists about 150,000 clones, about 82% of them singletons, with roughly 4% in the top ten. The record originates from a study of cytomegalovirus exposure and HLA in healthy donors. Findings and caveats of the study: It was likely that a cluster of highly shared sequence variants was a sequencing artifact.

The V and J ends lost 6 bases and 6 bases, in that order; junction bases with no gene match: 10. CDR1 is SQVTM and CDR2 is ANQGSEA in the germline V gene. This CDR3 is 15 amino acids long. V usage is TRBV29-1 and J usage is TRBJ2-3; 12 bases are shared with TRBD2. The sequence was obtained from a woman aged 40-49 years in good health and CMV-seropositive. Sequences were obtained from PBMCs. CDR3 sequence reads: CSVAPSGGGYDTQYF. In nucleotides, the CDR3 is TGCAGCGTGGCCCCTAGCGGGGGGGGTTATGATACGCAGTATTTT.